The source of this T cell receptor beta chain is a study of molecular identifiers for immune sequencing clone quantification. Study background: Within a replicate experiment, RNA obtained from either about 20,000 or 100,000 naive CD8 cells was divided into five aliquots, and four of those aliquots were then sequenced.

The ends were cut back, 2 bases at V and 2 bases at J, with 13 bases in the middle. CDR1 and CDR2 (germline): GTSNPN, SVGIG (reference sequence). This CDR3 is built from 15 residues. Construction of naive CD8 libraries employed about 20,000 to 1,100,000 sorted cells together with 10%, 30% or 50% RNA. The sorting of naive CD8 T cells used the CD8+CD4-CCR7+CD45RA+ phenotype. This clonotype was seen ten or more times. As yet, its antigen is unknown. TCRdb re-called the PCR reads with MiXCR, one entry per CDR3 protein. Of approximately 550,000 distinct CDR3 sequences listed, about 26% are singletons. Overall study results and limits: Whereas clones above 20 RNA copies held under 1% of naive-cell molecules, they held over 97% of effector molecules.

J is TRBJ2-1 and V is TRBV30; D is possibly TRBD2 (6 bases). The TCR comes from a human donor in good health. Some libraries in this study had Jurkat cell RNA spiked in. Sequencing used naive CD8+ T cells from blood, with Jurkat cell RNA spiked in. Subset defined: FACS-sorted CD8+CD4-CCR7+CD45RA+ naive T cells. The DNA of the CDR3 is TGTGCCTGGAGTTTTGCGGGGACTCCCTACAATGAGCAGTTCTTC. The encoded protein is CAWSFAGTPYNEQFF.